This T cell receptor (beta chain) was sequenced during a study of blood T cells in healthy people across ages. Regarding the study as a whole: When set beside aged donors, long-lived donors presented more naive CD4+ cells and higher diversity.

This clonotype was found many times. No antigen is known for it. A J-beta primer mix and a sample-barcoded 5' primer were used in a second PCR of roughly 7 to 12 cycles. From the 5' RACE reads, TCRdb called clonotypes with MiXCR, one entry per CDR3 protein. The top ten clones hold over 3.5% of a sample with around 1,600,000 distinct CDR3 sequences, approximately 43% of them seen once. Germline values: CDR1 MDHEN, CDR2 SYDVKM. CDR3 length: 12 residues. V was shortened by 6 bases and J by 2 bases, with 6 bases between the two germline ends. Sequencing was performed on blood. The sequence derives from a woman aged 18-29 years in good health. The gene calls are TRBV28 and TRBJ2-3; no firm D call. The DNA of the CDR3 is TGTGCCAGCAGCAGATTCACAGATACGCAGTATTTT. Translation: CASSRFTDTQYF.